This T cell receptor (beta chain) was identified in a study of T cell repertoires in MIS-A myocarditis (dated by TCRdb to the early 2020s). This clone was detected once. No antigen is known for it. There are no base qualities to consult, and no much larger clone falls within one base. The QIAamp DNA FFPE kit was used to extract genomic DNA from formalin-fixed paraffin-embedded autopsy tissue. TCRbeta CDR3 regions were amplified by the immunoSEQ bias-controlled multiplex PCR and were subjected to high-throughput sequencing. Regarding the original processing steps: The immunoSEQ vendor pipeline collapsed and filtered CDR3 sequences to measure the abundance and frequency of each unique TCRbeta CDR3. Dominant CDR3 amino acid sequences were clustered with SARS-CoV-2-specific ImmuneCODE TCRbeta sequences by CD-HIT at a 90% global sequence identity threshold. A clone was classed as hyperexpanded at a frequency of 0.1 to 1 and as large at a frequency of 0.01 to 0.1. MiXCR was used to confirm CDR3 amino acid sequences and V and J gene assignments of dominant clones. The R stringdist package was used to compute Levenshtein distances between the patient clonotypes and the ImmuneCODE hits. The source is immuneACCESS, and TCRdb retained only in-frame sequences with V and J called. Part of the clones is not carried over; for the studies checked, unresolved V genes explain less than half of this, and the remainder is unexplained. The V and J calls and clone size come from that table; D and trimming were worked out from the DNA. Across this sample there are roughly 10,000 clones, with about 83% seen only once. The ten largest make up 29% of the sample.

V gives up 5 bases and J gives up 8 bases, and the segment between their germline ends measures 10 bases. The CDR3 measures 12 amino acids from cysteine to phenylalanine. The kept DNA is CDR3 alone, 36 bases in frame from the first base. Taken from the germline V gene, the CDR1 and CDR2 loops are MGHRA and YSYEKL. The rearranged chain carries TRBV4-1 and TRBJ2-1; a confident D gene designation cannot be given. Sequencing was performed on right ventricle heart tissue obtained at autopsy. This specimen's cell subset or site label, interpreted: cardiac tissue sample (left or right ventricle, interventricular septum, or pericardium). The sequence was collected from a man between 18 and 35 years old with fulminant myocarditis from multisystem inflammatory syndrome in adults (MIS-A) after COVID-19. Here is the DNA: TGCGCCAGCAGCACAAGTCAGTATGAGCAGTTCTTC. It translates to CASSTSQYEQFF.